The 16 T cell receptor beta chains given below trace back to one sample, sequenced in a study of T cell responses to AZD1222 COVID-19 vaccine. TCRdb keeps only in-frame clones here, not all; method: immunoSEQ multiplex PCR. The data contain around 150,000 clones, around nine tenths of them singletons. Sequencing used peripheral blood, obtained on day 0 of AZD1222 vaccination. These receptors all stem from an adult in good health.

This chain connects TRBV7-9 to TRBJ1-6, with D maybe TRBD1 (5 bases). The CDR3 totals 15 residues. Trimming shortened V by 3 bases and J by 8 bases, and 14 bases separated the two germline ends. The germline CDR1 and CDR2 sequences are SEHNR and FQNEAQ (reference sequence). CDR3 region: CASSFDSLRDSPLHF. In nucleotides, the CDR3 is TGTGCCAGCAGCTTTGACAGTTTACGGGATTCACCCCTCCACTTT.

The V gene is TRBV2, the J gene TRBJ2-4, with 11 bases that match TRBD2. Germline trimming cut 5 bases from V and 9 bases from J; bases unmatched to any gene: 12. CDR1 is SNHLY and CDR2 is FYNNEI in the germline V gene. The CDR3 is 16 amino acids. CDR3 sequence reads: CASSTLAGGPVSIQYF. CDR3 nucleotide sequence: TGTGCCAGCAGTACATTAGCGGGAGGGCCGGTGAGCATTCAGTACTTC.

The chain couples TRBV7-2 to TRBJ1-4; D gene unclear. From germline, CDR1 is SGHTA and CDR2 FQGNSA. CDR3 length: 14 amino acids. Trimming cost V 2 bases and J 3 bases, with 7 bases left between them. CDR3 protein: CASSLREANEKLFF. The CDR3 DNA reads as TGTGCCAGCAGCTTACGGGAGGCTAATGAAAAACTGTTTTTT.

The chain is built from TRBV18 and TRBJ2-7, with TRBD1 as a possible D gene (5 bases). The V end lost 3 bases, the J end lost 6 bases, and 12 bases lay between the germline ends. CDR3 length: 13 amino acids. Germline CDR1 is KGHSH and CDR2 is LQKENI. The CDR3 region is CASSPPGQSEQYF. CDR3 nucleotides: TGTGCCAGCTCACCTCCAGGACAATCCGAGCAGTACTTC.

The chain combines TRBV19 with TRBJ1-2; D unclear. The germline V gene encodes CDR1 LNHDA and CDR2 SQIVND (reference sequence). This CDR3 has 14 residues. The V end was cut by 5 bases, the J end by 2 bases, with 12 bases between. CDR3 amino acids: CASSPTSSNYGYTF. The CDR3 bases are TGTGCCAGTAGTCCCACAAGTTCCAACTATGGCTACACCTTC.

The chain is built from TRBV28 and TRBJ1-4, with D possibly matching TRBD1 (5 bases). V was pared by 5 bases and J by 5 bases, with 15 bases between. In germline, CDR1 is MDHEN, CDR2 SYDVKM. The CDR3 extends over 15 amino acids. The CDR3 DNA is TGTGCCAGCAGTGACGGGGGGGACGCCAATGAAAAACTGTTTTTT. The encoded protein is CASSDGGDANEKLFF.

The chain employs TRBV5-4 and TRBJ1-6, with D uncertain. Germline V gives CDR1 SGHNT, CDR2 YYREEE (reference sequence). This CDR3 has 13 amino acids. With 1 base removed from V and 9 bases from J, the gap between germline ends came to 8 bases. CDR3 loop: CASSLLMGSPLHF. CDR3 in DNA: TGTGCCAGCAGCTTGCTCATGGGTTCACCCCTCCACTTT. Full variable domain (rest looked up from reference TRBV5-4 and TRBJ1-6): ETGVTQSPTHLIKTRGQQVTLRCSSQSGHNTVSWYQQALGQGPQFIFQYYREEENGRGNFPPRFSGLQFPNYSSELNVNALELDDSALYLCASSLLMGSPLHFGNGTRLTVT.

This clone occurred a few times. The rearrangement links TRBV6-1 to TRBJ1-5; D possibly corresponds to TRBD1 (5 bases). Germline loops: CDR1 MNHNS, CDR2 SASEGT. The CDR3 is 17 amino acids. Trimming took off 1 base at V and 1 base at J, with 14 bases between the two ends. As DNA, the CDR3 is TGTGCCAGCAGTGAAGAGCCCTGGGAGGGGAGCAATCAGCCCCAGCATTTT. As protein: CASSEEPWEGSNQPQHF.

This rearrangement joins TRBV5-1 to TRBJ2-3, with 8 nucleotides matching TRBD2. Germline CDR1 reads SGHRS; CDR2 reads YFSETQ. The CDR3 covers 18 residues. J was trimmed by 1 base and V by 4 bases; bases with no gene match: 14. CDR3 bases: TGCGCCAGCAGCCTTCCGAAACAACTAGCGGCCGGCACAGATACGCAGTATTTT. This translates into CASSLPKQLAAGTDTQYF.

The chain carries TRBV28 and TRBJ2-7; possibly TRBD2 for D (5 bases). CDR1 is MDHEN and CDR2 is SYDVKM in the germline V gene. Trimming stripped 1 base from V and 7 bases from J, with 14 bases between. This CDR3 comprises 14 residues. CDR3 in amino acids: CASSLSAPSGEQYF. DNA for the CDR3: TGTGCCAGCAGTTTATCAGCCCCCTCGGGAGAGCAGTACTTC.

The V gene is TRBV2, the J gene TRBJ2-5; D is tentatively TRBD1 or TRBD2 (5 bases each). In germline, CDR1 is SNHLY, CDR2 FYNNEI. V was trimmed by 5 bases and J by 5 bases, leaving 12 bases between them. The CDR3 covers 13 residues. The CDR3 DNA reads as TGTGCCAGCAGTAGGGAGTGGGGGGAGACCCAGTACTTC. Its translation is CASSREWGETQYF.

CDR3 nucleotides: TGTGCCAGCAGTCTTCGGGGAGGCGGCAATCAGCCCCAGCATTTT. Amino acid sequence: CASSLRGGGNQPQHF. This chain links TRBV28 with TRBJ1-5; D remains unclear. V lost 5 bases to trimming and J lost 2 bases, with 13 bases between them. The CDR3 is 15 residues long. The germline gives CDR1 MDHEN, CDR2 SYDVKM.

CDR3 in DNA: TGTGCCACCAGTGACCCGGGACTCCCCGGTGGTAGCATTCAGTACTTC. Translated: CATSDPGLPGGSIQYF. The chain employs TRBV24-1 and TRBJ2-4; D may be TRBD2 (6 bases). Trimming pared 4 bases from V and 9 bases from J, leaving 21 bases between. Per germline, CDR1 KGHDR and CDR2 SFDVKD. The CDR3 runs to 16 residues.

V and J are TRBV28 and TRBJ2-1, with D unresolved. CDR3 length: 14 amino acids. The V gene's germline CDR1 is MDHEN and CDR2 SYDVKM. V gave up 7 bases and J gave up 0 bases, with 10 bases separating them. The CDR3 nucleotides read TGTGCCAGCATAGACGGAAGCTCCTACAATGAGCAGTTCTTC. Encoded protein: CASIDGSSYNEQFF.

The rearrangement joins TRBV2 to TRBJ2-1, with 10 bases lining up with TRBD2. V gave up 4 bases and J gave up 4 bases; unmatched junction bases: 13. Germline V gene data show CDR1 as SNHLY and CDR2 as FYNNEI. CDR3 size: 18 residues. The CDR3 sequence is CASSGPGGSSGSYNEQFF. CDR3 coding DNA: TGTGCCAGCAGTGGCCCGGGGGGGTCTAGCGGGAGTTACAATGAGCAGTTCTTC.

V is TRBV27 and J is TRBJ2-1, with 7 bases fitting TRBD2. After removal of 6 bases from V and 3 bases from J, the junction contained 5 bases not matched to a gene. The germline gives CDR1 MNHEY, CDR2 SMNVEV (reference sequence). The CDR3 extends over 14 amino acids. The CDR3 loop is CASRTLADYNEQFF. DNA for the CDR3: TGTGCCAGCAGAACTCTAGCGGACTACAATGAGCAGTTCTTC.